The 23 T cell receptor beta chains below all came from one sample that was sequenced in a study of cytomegalovirus exposure and HLA in healthy donors. In the PCR, 60 Vbeta and 13 Jbeta primers were used. Profiled with immunoSEQ multiplex PCR; TCRdb holds only in-frame clones, not every one. The data show fewer than 200,000 clones, 80% to 90% seen once. Sequences were obtained from PBMCs. The receptors originated from a man younger than 45 in good health and CMV-seropositive.

The chain links TRBV11-2 to TRBJ2-3; a weak D match, TRBD2 (5 bases). The CDR3 length is 17 residues. Trimming removed 2 bases at V and 4 bases at J, with 19 bases between. Germline loops: CDR1 SGHAT, CDR2 FQNNGV. In DNA form, the CDR3 reads TGTGCCAGCAGCTTATTGGTGCCGGGAAGTTTGGCAGATACGCAGTATTTT. As protein: CASSLLVPGSLADTQYF.

The genes are TRBV4-3 and TRBJ2-1, with 9 bases matching TRBD1. The junction had 9 bases not matched to a gene; V was cut back by 0 bases and J by 6 bases. Germline V gives CDR1 LGHNA, CDR2 YSLEER. This CDR3 region has 17 residues. In DNA form, the CDR3 reads TGCGCCAGCAGCCAAGATTGGAGAAGGACAGGGGTCAATGAGCAGTTCTTC. It specifies CASSQDWRRTGVNEQFF.

About this clone: Other DNA sequences within the sample encode an identical CDR3. The rearrangement uses TRBV29-1 and TRBJ2-1; TRBD2 aligns across 7 bases. This CDR3 region has 17 residues. Germline V gives CDR1 SQVTM, CDR2 ANQGSEA. The V and J ends lost 6 bases and 2 bases, in that order; junction bases with no gene match: 16. The CDR3 sequence is CSVGGPVGGRPYNEQFF. In nucleotides, the CDR3 is TGCAGCGTCGGAGGCCCCGTGGGCGGGAGACCCTACAATGAGCAGTTCTTC.

The chain uses TRBV29-1 and TRBJ1-1; D is unresolved. V lost 7 bases and J lost 1, with 10 bases in between. There are 12 residues in the CDR3. Germline V gives CDR1 SQVTM, CDR2 ANQGSEA. The CDR3 loop reads CSAEEENTEAFF. The CDR3 DNA follows: TGCAGCGCTGAGGAGGAGAACACTGAAGCTTTCTTT.

V gene TRBV5-1 combines with J gene TRBJ1-1; no clear D. The V gene's germline CDR1 is SGHRS and CDR2 YFSETQ. Trimming took 1 base from V and 0 from J, leaving 10 bases between them. This CDR3 is built from 15 residues. CDR3 bases: TGCGCCAGCAGCTTGATTACGGGAGTGAACACTGAAGCTTTCTTT. It translates to CASSLITGVNTEAFF.

The V and J genes are TRBV5-6 and TRBJ2-7; TRBD2 matches at 12 bases. The CDR3 is 13 amino acids. V dropped 4 bases and J dropped 9; count of bases not matched to a gene: 5. Looked up from germline, CDR1 is SGHDT and CDR2 is YYEEEE. The CDR3: CASSRTSGKVQYV. Here the CDR3 DNA reads TGTGCCAGCAGCCGGACTAGCGGGAAAGTGCAGTACGTC.

The gene calls are TRBV6-4 and TRBJ2-2; 7 bases map to TRBD1. The CDR3 has 16 residues. Looked up from germline, CDR1 is MRHNA and CDR2 is SNTAGT. V lost 1 base to trimming and J lost 3 bases; unmatched junction nucleotides: 5. As DNA, the CDR3 is TGTGCCAGCAGTGACTATCGGACAGGTCACACCGGGGAGCTGTTTTTT. Translation gives CASSDYRTGHTGELFF.

This chain joins TRBV29-1 and TRBJ2-2, with a tentative D call TRBD2 (6 bases). Between the trimmed V and J ends, which lost 7 bases and 4 bases, there was a span of 19 bases. CDR1 and CDR2 (germline): SQVTM, ANQGSEA. The CDR3 runs 15 residues. The DNA for the CDR3 is TGCAGCGCTGCTAGGGAGGCGGGCGGCACCGGGGAGCTGTTTTTT. Translation gives CSAAREAGGTGELFF.

This clone has only one observation. The rearrangement joins TRBV6-1 to TRBJ2-7; 9 bases align to TRBD1. After removal of 5 bases from V and 9 bases from J, the junction contained 8 bases not matched to a gene. CDR1 and CDR2 (germline): MNHNS, SASEGT. This CDR3 is built from 13 residues. The DNA of the CDR3 is TGTGCCAGCAGTCTCCGGGACAGGGAATGGCAGTACTTC. Protein sequence: CASSLRDREWQYF.

Comments on this clone: Other DNA sequences in this specimen translate into the identical CDR3. The chain uses TRBV19 and TRBJ1-2; D not certain. The CDR3 is 13 amino acids. V lost 0 bases and J 4 bases, leaving 6 bases between the germline ends. The germline gives CDR1 LNHDA, CDR2 SQIVND (reference sequence). In nucleotides, the CDR3 is TGTGCCAGTAGTATAGACAGAATCTATGGCTACACCTTC. It is translated as CASSIDRIYGYTF.

This chain links TRBV5-1 with TRBJ1-4; no firm D call. Germline CDR1 and CDR2: SGHRS and YFSETQ. The V and J ends lost 0 bases and 7 bases respectively, with 7 bases between them. This CDR3 comprises 13 residues. The CDR3, as DNA: TGCGCCAGCAGCTTGGCCCCCGGTGAAAAACTGTTTTTT. Amino acid sequence: CASSLAPGEKLFF.

The chain's CDR3 is CSVPKGAVETQYF. The DNA of the CDR3 is TGCAGCGTACCTAAGGGAGCTGTAGAGACCCAGTACTTC. The chain uses TRBV29-1 and TRBJ2-5; D is possibly TRBD2 (5 bases). The V gene's germline CDR1 is SQVTM and CDR2 ANQGSEA. CDR3 length: 13 residues. The V end lost 6 bases, the J end lost 4 bases, and 15 bases lay between the germline ends.

This chain connects TRBV9 to TRBJ1-2, with D maybe TRBD1 (5 bases). V was pared by 2 bases and J by 6 bases, with 11 bases between. CDR3 length: 13 residues. Germline CDR1 reads SGDLS; CDR2 reads YYNGEE. The CDR3 reads CASSVPGIDGYTF. CDR3 DNA sequence: TGTGCCAGCAGCGTCCCAGGGATAGATGGCTACACCTTC.

The V call is TRBV7-9, the J call TRBJ2-7; D might be TRBD1 (6 bases). This CDR3 region has 14 residues. Between the trimmed V and J ends, which lost 5 bases and 0 bases, there was a span of 11 bases. The germline gives CDR1 SEHNR, CDR2 FQNEAQ (reference sequence). The CDR3 region has the DNA TGTGCCAGCAGCGTTACAGGGAGCTCCTACGAGCAGTACTTC. Residues: CASSVTGSSYEQYF.

The rearrangement joins TRBV11-2 to TRBJ2-2; 8 bases are shared with TRBD1. CDR3 length equals 15 residues. Losses at the gene ends were 4 bases for V and 5 bases for J; bases not matched to a gene: 6. Per germline, CDR1 SGHAT and CDR2 FQNNGV. The CDR3 nucleotides read TGTGCCAGCAGCTCACTCAGGGGGCCAACCGGGGAGCTGTTTTTT. It specifies CASSSLRGPTGELFF. Supplemented by reference TRBV11-2 and TRBJ2-2, the full variable domain reads EAGVAQSPRYKIIEKRQSVAFWCNPISGHATLYWYQQILGQGPKLLIQFQNNGVVDDSQLPKDRFSAERLKGVDSTLKIQPAKLEDSAVYLCASSSLRGPTGELFFGEGSRLTVL.

The rearrangement uses TRBV5-1 and TRBJ2-1; 9 positions match TRBD2. This CDR3 spans 16 amino acids. Per germline, CDR1 SGHRS and CDR2 YFSETQ. The V gene end was trimmed by 5 bases and the J gene end by 6 bases; junction bases not matched to a gene: 12. In nucleotides, the CDR3 is TGCGCCAGCAGTCTGCTCCCGAGCGGGGGGACCAATGAGCAGTTCTTC. Protein product: CASSLLPSGGTNEQFF.

The rearrangement links TRBV9 to TRBJ1-5, with TRBD1 matching over 10 bases. The germline CDR1 and CDR2 sequences are SGDLS and YYNGEE. The CDR3 loop spans 14 amino acids. Trimming took 0 bases from V and 7 from J; bases not matched to a gene: 1. The DNA for the CDR3 is TGTGCCAGCAGCGTAGGGGACAGGGGACAGCCCCAGCATTTT. Amino acids: CASSVGDRGQPQHF.

The chain uses TRBV23-1 and TRBJ2-7, with a possible D match to TRBD1 (5 bases). TRBV23-1 is an ORF, with its function uncertain. V lost 1 base and J 3 bases, leaving 16 bases between the germline ends. The CDR3 consists of 16 residues. CDR3 sequence: CASSQYTMTAFYEQYV. CDR3 DNA: TGCGCCAGCAGTCAATATACAATGACAGCATTCTACGAGCAGTACGTC.

This chain joins TRBV4-3 and TRBJ2-7; D is possibly TRBD2 (5 bases). In germline, CDR1 is LGHNA, CDR2 YSLEER. Trimming removed 1 base from V and 5 bases from J, with 15 bases in between. There are 15 residues in the CDR3. CDR3: CASSQVPEGLNEQYF. The CDR3 DNA sequence: TGCGCCAGCAGCCAAGTCCCCGAGGGCCTGAACGAGCAGTACTTC.

The gene calls are TRBV2 and TRBJ2-7; TRBD2 matches 7 bases. With V trimmed by 8 bases and J by 2 bases, 9 bases remained unmatched. This CDR3 comprises 14 residues. In germline, CDR1 is SNHLY, CDR2 FYNNEI. CDR3 coding DNA: TGTGCCAGCGCTGGGGGACTAACCCCCTACGAGCAGTACTTC. This translates into CASAGGLTPYEQYF.

The chain employs TRBV5-6 and TRBJ2-1, with D tentatively TRBD2 (6 bases). Germline lookup yields CDR1 SGHDT and CDR2 YYEEEE. The CDR3 totals 15 residues. Trimming left V 2 bases short and J 4 bases short, with 13 bases between. DNA for the CDR3: TGTGCCAGCAGCTTAGGAGGGGACGATTACAATGAGCAGTTCTTC. Its translation is CASSLGGDDYNEQFF.

The gene calls are TRBV5-5 and TRBJ2-2; 13 bases align to TRBD2. The CDR3 length is 18 residues. CDR1 is SGHKS, CDR2 YYEKEE, per germline (reference sequence). Trimming cost V 2 bases and J 3 bases; bases outside gene matches: 7. For the CDR3, the DNA is TGTGCCAGCAGCTTACGGACTAGCGGGAGATGGGACACCGGGGAGCTGTTTTTT. Its protein is CASSLRTSGRWDTGELFF.

A single count supports this clone. This chain connects TRBV10-3 to TRBJ1-1, with D unclear. The CDR3 totals 13 residues. CDR1 ENHRY and CDR2 SYGVKD come from the germline V gene. With 3 bases removed from V and 5 bases from J, the gap between germline ends came to 10 bases. The CDR3 DNA is TGTGCCATCAGTGACGGGGAAGGAACTGAAGCTTTCTTT. Translating gives CAISDGEGTEAFF.